This TCR beta chain is from a study of T cells in Graves' hyperthyroidism and ophthalmopathy. This clonotype was detected only a few times. The target antigen is unknown. Regions amplified from RNA transcripts were the TCR beta CDR3 regions. Researchers ran a first-round RT-PCR on the TCR CDR3 using the HTBI primer set. MiXCR, run by TCRdb on the multiplex PCR reads, gives a single entry per CDR3 protein. Of more than 500,000 distinct CDR3 sequences detected, about 14% appear once; the ten largest clones hold approximately 15%. After removal of 4 bases from V and 3 bases from J, the junction contained 4 bases not matched to a gene. The CDR3 extends over 14 amino acids. From germline, CDR1 is SEHNR and CDR2 FQNEAQ (reference sequence). Among the patients, aged 18 to 65, hyperthyroidism was newly diagnosed and had lasted under 2 months. Cells are PBMCs isolated from approximately 9.2 ml of fresh blood.

Study conclusions and caveats: Most thyroid clonotypes expanded above 0.001 appeared in blood too.

The clonotype originates from a woman aged 40-49 years with Graves' hyperthyroidism. The rearrangement joins TRBV7-9 to TRBJ2-5; 8 nucleotides match TRBD1. Specimen: blood. The DNA of the CDR3 is TGTGCCAGCAGCTACCAGACAGGGGAAGAGACCCAGTACTTC. It is translated as CASSYQTGEETQYF.